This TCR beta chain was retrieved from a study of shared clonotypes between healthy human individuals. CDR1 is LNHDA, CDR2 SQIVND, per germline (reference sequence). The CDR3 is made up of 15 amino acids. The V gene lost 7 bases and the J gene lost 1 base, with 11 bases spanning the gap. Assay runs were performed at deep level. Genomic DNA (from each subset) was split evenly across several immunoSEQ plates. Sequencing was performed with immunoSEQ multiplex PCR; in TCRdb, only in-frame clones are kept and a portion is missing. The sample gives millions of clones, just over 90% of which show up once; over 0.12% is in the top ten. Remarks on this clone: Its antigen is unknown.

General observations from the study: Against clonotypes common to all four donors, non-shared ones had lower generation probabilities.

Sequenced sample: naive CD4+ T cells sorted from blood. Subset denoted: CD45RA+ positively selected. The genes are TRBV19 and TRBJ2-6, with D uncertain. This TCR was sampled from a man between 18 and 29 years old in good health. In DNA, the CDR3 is TGTGCCAGTACCCGAGGTACGTCTGGGGCCAACGTCCTGACTTTC. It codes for CASTRGTSGANVLTF.